This T cell receptor beta chain originates from a study of shared T cell receptors in the human thymus. Profiled with immunoSEQ multiplex PCR; TCRdb holds only in-frame clones, not every one. This table has 450,000 to 650,000 clones, about 84% appearing once. Separately, the same data were catalogued under a study of human thymus T cells. That report notes: From resections taken during corrective heart surgery, the thymus tissue was obtained. An apparent bias in V and J gene usage was seen in thymic and blood repertoires. Unrelated individuals had highly overlapping thymic repertoires, as reported in related research.

The sequence derives from a boy younger than two with a congenital heart defect. The sample consisted of thymocytes.

The chain's CDR3 is CASSALAGHTGELFF. The CDR3 region has the DNA TGTGCCAGCAGTGCACTAGCGGGGCACACCGGGGAGCTGTTTTTT. V gene TRBV6-4 combines with J gene TRBJ2-2, with TRBD2 matching over 10 bases. Per the germline V gene, CDR1 is MRHNA and CDR2 is SNTAGT. The trim removed 4 bases at V and 3 bases at J, leaving 2 bases unmatched. The CDR3 covers 15 residues.